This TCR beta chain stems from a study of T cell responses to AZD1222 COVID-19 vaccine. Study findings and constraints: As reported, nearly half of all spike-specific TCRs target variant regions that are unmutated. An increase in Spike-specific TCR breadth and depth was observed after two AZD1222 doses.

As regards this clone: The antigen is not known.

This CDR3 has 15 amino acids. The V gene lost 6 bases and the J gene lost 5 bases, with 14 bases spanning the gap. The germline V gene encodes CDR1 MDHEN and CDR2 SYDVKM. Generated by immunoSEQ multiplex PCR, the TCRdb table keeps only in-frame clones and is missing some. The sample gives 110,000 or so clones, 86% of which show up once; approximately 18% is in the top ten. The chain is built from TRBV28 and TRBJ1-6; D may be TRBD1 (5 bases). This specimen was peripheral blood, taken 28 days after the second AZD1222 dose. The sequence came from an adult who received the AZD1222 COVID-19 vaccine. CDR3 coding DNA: TGTGCCAGCAGCCCCGTGGCAGGGAATAATTCACCCCTCCACTTT. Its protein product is CASSPVAGNNSPLHF.